This T cell receptor (beta chain) was found in a study of blood T cell repertoires in COVID-19. Profiling relied on immunoSEQ multiplex PCR, and the TCRdb table lists in-frame clones only, not all of them. Of 250,000 to 300,000 clones listed, 70% to 90% are singletons. The CDR3 is 15 residues long. CDR1 and CDR2 (germline): LNHDA, SQIVND (reference sequence). With 5 bases clipped from V and 8 bases from J, the junction kept 9 bases outside the gene matches. This clonotype was obtained from a woman between 65 and 79 years old with COVID-19, enrolled during active disease. Material for sequencing was peripheral blood. The V gene is TRBV19, the J gene TRBJ1-4, with 9 bases aligning to TRBD1. The CDR3 region has the DNA TGTGCCAGTAGTCTAACAGGGGGCCGGAGAGAAAAACTGTTTTTT. Its translation is CASSLTGGRREKLFF.